This T cell receptor (beta chain) was retrieved from a study of T cell repertoires in cytomegalovirus infection. Study-level information: An indication of both CMV infection and matching HLA type came from public TCR beta signatures. Study-level points and caveats: Identification of carriers of CMV plus the relevant HLA was achieved through cumulative public TCR beta family frequency. Dominating the ex vivo response were TCR beta clonotypes that were CMV-specific and HLA-C-restricted.

This clonotype was found many times. Its antigen remains unidentified. Germline is not matched at one junction end, which may reflect a read error. TCRdb reprocessed the reads with MiXCR, giving one entry per CDR3 protein. The sample consists of about 300,000 distinct CDR3 sequences, about a tenth of them appearing once. Germline lookup yields CDR1 MDHEN and CDR2 SYDVKM. This CDR3 is built from 12 residues. The chain combines TRBV28 with TRBJ1-1, with D unresolved. The sample consisted of PBMCs. The sequence derives from a human donor in good health (CMV status not recorded). Some clones in this sample may be carry-over from other donors' samples. The CDR3 DNA reads TGTGCCAGCAGTACGGGGTCCCACCTAGGGCCGTTT. It yields the protein CASSTGSHLGPF.